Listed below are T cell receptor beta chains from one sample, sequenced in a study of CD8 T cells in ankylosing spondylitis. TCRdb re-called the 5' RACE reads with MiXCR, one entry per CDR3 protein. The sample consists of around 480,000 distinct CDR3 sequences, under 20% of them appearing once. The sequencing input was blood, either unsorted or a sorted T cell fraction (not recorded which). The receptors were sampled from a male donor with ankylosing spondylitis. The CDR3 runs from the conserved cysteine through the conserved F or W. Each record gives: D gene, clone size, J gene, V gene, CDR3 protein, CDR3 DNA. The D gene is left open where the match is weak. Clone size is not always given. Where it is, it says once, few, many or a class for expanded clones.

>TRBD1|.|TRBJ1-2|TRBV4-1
CASSPSRTGIYGYTF
TGCGCCAGCAGCCCGTCCCGGACAGGGATCTATGGCTACACCTTC
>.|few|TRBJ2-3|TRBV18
CASSPTTGLTDTQYF
TGTGCCAGCTCACCAACTACAGGACTCACAGATACGCAGTATTTT
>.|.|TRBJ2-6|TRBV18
CASSPGAQGANVLTF
TGTGCCAGCTCACCAGGGGCGCAAGGGGCCAACGTCCTGACTTTC
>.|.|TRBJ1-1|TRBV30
CAWSLRDTEAFF
TGTGCCTGGAGTCTGAGAGACACTGAAGCTTTCTTT
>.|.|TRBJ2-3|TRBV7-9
CASSHSDTQYF
TGTGCCAGCAGCCACAGCGATACGCAGTATTTT
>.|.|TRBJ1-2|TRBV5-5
CASSLTGGAGNYGYTF
TGTGCCAGCAGCTTGACGGGGGGGGCGGGAAACTATGGCTACACCTTC
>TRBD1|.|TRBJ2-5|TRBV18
CASSPPSGGRKETQYF
TGTGCCAGCTCACCACCGTCAGGGGGCAGGAAAGAGACCCAGTACTTC
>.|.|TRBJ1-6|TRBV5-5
CASSFDPGAWDSPLHF
TGTGCCAGCAGCTTTGACCCCGGGGCCTGGGATTCACCCCTCCACTTT
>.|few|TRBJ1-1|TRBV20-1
CSARDEGVGTEAFF
TGCAGTGCTAGAGATGAGGGGGTGGGCACTGAAGCTTTCTTT
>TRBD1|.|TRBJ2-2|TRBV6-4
CASSEGTDPMNTGELFF
TGTGCCAGCAGTGAGGGGACAGACCCCATGAACACCGGGGAGCTGTTTTTT
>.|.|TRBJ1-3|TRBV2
CASSGTDSGNTIYF
TGTGCCAGCAGTGGGACAGACTCTGGAAACACCATATATTTT
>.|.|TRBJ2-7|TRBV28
CASSPPPPAEQYF
TGTGCCAGCAGTCCTCCCCCCCCGGCAGAGCAGTACTTC
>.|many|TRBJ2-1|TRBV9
CASSTRGTAPEQFF
TGTGCCAGCAGCACAAGGGGGACGGCCCCCGAGCAGTTCTTC
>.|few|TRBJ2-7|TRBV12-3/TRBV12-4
CASSPSGNHEQYF
TGTGCCAGCAGCCCTTCTGGGAACCACGAGCAGTACTTC
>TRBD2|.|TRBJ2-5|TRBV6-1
CASGRWGLTAGAIQETQYF
TGTGCCAGCGGCAGATGGGGCTTGACGGCGGGAGCCATCCAAGAGACCCAGTACTTC
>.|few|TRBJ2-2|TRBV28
CASSPVWGSATGELFF
TGTGCCAGCAGTCCCGTTTGGGGGTCGGCCACCGGGGAGCTGTTTTTT